The 20 T cell receptor beta chains given below trace back to one sample, sequenced in a study of cytomegalovirus exposure and HLA in healthy donors. The PCR contained 60 Vbeta and 13 Jbeta primers. Here immunoSEQ multiplex PCR was the method, and the copy in TCRdb shows in-frame clones only, minus some. The profile shows roughly 86,000 clones, around 66% of them singletons. Sequencing was performed on PBMCs. The origin of the receptors is a young man in good health and CMV-seronegative.

About this clone itself: One end of the junction varies from germline; a read error may be responsible. The CDR3 DNA reads TGTGTCAGCAGTTTACTCGGACAGGGTGGAGATACGCAGTATTTT. Translation gives CVSSLLGQGGDTQYF. The V call is TRBV28, the J call TRBJ2-3; 8 nucleotides align to TRBD1. CDR3 length: 15 residues. CDR1 and CDR2 (germline): MDHEN, SYDVKM. The full variable domain, completed using reference TRBV28 and TRBJ2-3, is DVKVTQSSRYLVKRTGEKVFLECVQDMDHENMFWYRQDPGLGLRLIYFSYDVKMKEKGDIPEGYSVSREKKERFSLILESASTNQTSMYLCVSSLLGQGGDTQYFGPGTRLTVL.

The sample holds a few counts of this clone. V gene TRBV9 combines with J gene TRBJ1-2, with D hard to call. V was shortened by 4 bases and J by 2 bases, with 24 bases between the two germline ends. Germline V gene data show CDR1 as SGDLS and CDR2 as YYNGEE. The CDR3 has 18 amino acids. The CDR3 sequence: CASSNYRFGSRVNYGYTF. For the CDR3, the DNA is TGTGCCAGCAGCAACTATCGATTCGGGTCCCGAGTGAACTATGGCTACACCTTC.

The chain is built from TRBV27 and TRBJ2-2, with a weak D call TRBD2 (5 bases). CDR3 length: 15 amino acids. From germline, CDR1 is MNHEY and CDR2 SMNVEV (reference sequence). V was pared by 6 bases and J by 6 bases, with 17 bases between. CDR3 in DNA: TGTGCCAGCAGGGGGTGGAGATCGGAGGCCGGGGAGCTGTTTTTT. Amino acids: CASRGWRSEAGELFF.

This clone occurred a few times. CDR3 DNA: TGTGCCAGCAGCGACCGGGACAGGGGGCCAGATACGCAGTATTTT. Residues: CASSDRDRGPDTQYF. J is TRBJ2-3 and V is TRBV6-6; the match to TRBD1 covers 12 bases. V lost 6 bases, J lost 4 bases, and 5 bases stayed unmatched. The CDR3 is 15 amino acids. Germline loops: CDR1 MNHNY, CDR2 SVGAGI (reference sequence).

The J gene is TRBJ2-2, the V gene TRBV6-4; 7 bases match TRBD2. V shed 6 bases, J shed 2 bases, and the junction held 18 bases outside the gene matches. This CDR3 spans 19 amino acids. CDR1 is MRHNA and CDR2 is SNTAGT in the germline V gene. The CDR3 region is CASSAYSLIGGINTGELFF. The CDR3 DNA sequence: TGTGCCAGCAGCGCGTATTCTTTAATCGGGGGGATAAACACCGGGGAGCTGTTTTTT.

The sample holds a few counts of this clone. The V call is TRBV30, the J call TRBJ2-1; 9 bases match TRBD2. CDR1 and CDR2 (germline): GTSNPN, SVGIG (reference sequence). Losses at the gene ends were 0 bases for V and 3 bases for J; bases not matched to a gene: 3. This CDR3 contains 15 residues. The DNA of the CDR3 is TGTGCCTGGAGTGTACTAGCGGGTAACTACAATGAGCAGTTCTTC. Residues: CAWSVLAGNYNEQFF.

The CDR3 nucleotides are TGTGCCAGCAGCCCTGGGACTAGCGGGAGGTTGAACAATGAGCAGTTCTTC. Translated: CASSPGTSGRLNNEQFF. The V call is TRBV5-4, the J call TRBJ2-1; 15 bases line up with TRBD2. The CDR3 totals 17 residues. Germline CDR1 reads SGHNT; CDR2 reads YYREEE (reference sequence). The V segment lost 4 bases and the J segment 5 bases; nucleotides outside the gene matches: 7. Variable domain in full (rest from reference TRBV5-4 and TRBJ2-1): ETGVTQSPTHLIKTRGQQVTLRCSSQSGHNTVSWYQQALGQGPQFIFQYYREEENGRGNFPPRFSGLQFPNYSSELNVNALELDDSALYLCASSPGTSGRLNNEQFFGPGTRLTVL.

This chain connects TRBV6-5 to TRBJ2-1, with a tentative D call TRBD2 (5 bases). The germline V and J ends were trimmed by 0 bases and 1 base, with 10 bases remaining between them. Germline CDR1 and CDR2: MNHEY and SVGAGI. The CDR3 is made up of 16 amino acids. In nucleotides, the CDR3 is TGTGCCAGCAGTTACTCGAGAGGGCAATCCTACAATGAGCAGTTCTTC. Amino acids: CASSYSRGQSYNEQFF.

The V gene is TRBV9, the J gene TRBJ2-3; TRBD2 matches 10 bases. The CDR3 consists of 20 residues. Looked up from germline, CDR1 is SGDLS and CDR2 is YYNGEE. V lost 3 bases to trimming and J lost 2 bases; unmatched junction nucleotides: 18. CDR3 loop: CASSGRSWASGGDDTDTQYF. For the CDR3, the DNA is TGTGCCAGCAGCGGGAGGTCGTGGGCTAGCGGGGGCGACGACACAGATACGCAGTATTTT.

The V gene is TRBV4-3, the J gene TRBJ1-6; no reliable D call. Trimming took off 0 bases at V and 11 bases at J, with 17 bases between the two ends. The V gene's germline CDR1 is LGHNA and CDR2 YSLEER. The CDR3 totals 16 residues. CDR3 amino acids: CASSQDLGRDYPPLHF. CDR3 nucleotide sequence: TGCGCCAGCAGCCAAGATTTGGGCAGAGACTATCCACCCCTCCACTTT.

The chain carries TRBV7-8 and TRBJ1-2, with no clear D. Germline CDR1 reads SGHVS; CDR2 reads FQNEAQ. With 0 bases removed from V and 6 bases from J, the gap between germline ends came to 14 bases. There are 15 residues in the CDR3. CDR3 sequence (DNA): TGTGCCAGCAGCTTAGCGCTTTGGGTTACAGATGGCTACACCTTC. It is translated as CASSLALWVTDGYTF.

This sequence joins TRBV7-9 and TRBJ1-2; the match to TRBD1 covers 9 bases. The CDR3 contains 13 residues. V lost 5 bases to trimming and J lost 6 bases; unmatched junction nucleotides: 4. Germline assignment: CDR1 SEHNR and CDR2 FQNEAQ (reference sequence). The CDR3 DNA is TGTGCCAGCAGCCGGGACAGGGCCCATGGCTACACCTTC. Residues: CASSRDRAHGYTF. Using reference TRBV7-9 and TRBJ1-2 for the parts outside the CDR3, the full variable domain is DTGVSQNPRHKITKRGQNVTFRCDPISEHNRLYWYRQTLGQGPEFLTYFQNEAQLEKSRLLSDRFSAERPKGSFSTLEIQRTEQGDSAMYLCASSRDRAHGYTFGSGTRLTVV.

The genes are TRBV10-3 and TRBJ2-3; TRBD2 might be the D (6 bases). This CDR3 is built from 15 residues. Looked up from germline, CDR1 is ENHRY and CDR2 is SYGVKD. V lost 10 bases, J lost 5 bases, and 22 bases lay in between. Here the CDR3 DNA reads TGTGCCAGTTGTTGGGGCCAAACGGGGGAAGATACGCAGTATTTT. Translated: CASCWGQTGEDTQYF.

The V gene is TRBV10-1, the J gene TRBJ2-7; 10 bases map to TRBD2. Germline lookup yields CDR1 WNHNN and CDR2 SYGVQD (reference sequence). V gave up 6 bases and J gave up 2 bases; unmatched junction bases: 4. The CDR3 sequence is 14 residues long. CDR3 bases: TGCGCCAGCAGCGAGAGCGGGAGGGCCTACGAGCAGTACTTC. Protein: CASSESGRAYEQYF.

The DNA of the CDR3 is TGTGCCAGTAGTATATCGGGACAGGGCGACGAAAAACTGTTTTTT. This codes for CASSISGQGDEKLFF. The J gene is TRBJ1-4, the V gene TRBV19; 9 positions agree with TRBD1. The CDR3 is made up of 15 amino acids. V gave up 2 bases and J gave up 8 bases; unmatched junction bases: 6. Germline lookup yields CDR1 LNHDA and CDR2 SQIVND (reference sequence).

J is TRBJ2-7 and V is TRBV7-2; a possible D gene is TRBD2 (6 bases). CDR3 size: 14 residues. V dropped 5 bases and J dropped 3 bases, with 14 bases sitting between them. Germline V lookup: CDR1 SGHTA, CDR2 FQGNSA. The CDR3 protein is CASSSRDSYYEQYF. The CDR3 DNA sequence: TGTGCCAGCAGCAGCCGGGACTCCTACTACGAGCAGTACTTC.

The rearrangement uses TRBV4-2 and TRBJ2-2, with 7 bases identical to TRBD1. V lost 2 bases and J lost 8; bases outside the gene matches: 11. Germline CDR1 and CDR2: LGHNA and YNFKEQ. The CDR3 is 16 residues long. Written as DNA, the CDR3 is TGTGCCAGCAGCCAACGTTTCACAGGGGCTGGTGGGGAGCTGTTTTTT. Its translation is CASSQRFTGAGGELFF.

The V call is TRBV11-2, the J call TRBJ2-5; 7 nucleotides align to TRBD2. The J call may be in error: the DNA end matches TRBJ2-7 better. The length of the CDR3 is 15 residues. Germline V CDR1 and CDR2: SGHAT, FQNNGV. CDR3 region: CASSLQRLAASEQYF. The CDR3 DNA sequence: TGTGCCAGCAGCTTACAGCGACTAGCAGCCTCCGAGCAGTACTTC.

The J gene is TRBJ2-1, the V gene TRBV6-4, with unresolved D. The CDR3 runs to 15 residues. Germline V CDR1 and CDR2: MRHNA, SNTAGT. The V end lost 2 bases, the J end lost 0 bases, and 8 bases lay between the germline ends. CDR3 sequence reads: CASSDRESSYNEQFF. CDR3 sequence (DNA): TGTGCCAGCAGTGACCGTGAGAGCTCCTACAATGAGCAGTTCTTC.

The chain has TRBV7-9 and TRBJ2-7, with D maybe TRBD1 (6 bases). V lost 5 bases and J lost 0, with 14 bases in between. The CDR3 runs to 15 residues. Looked up from germline, CDR1 is SEHNR and CDR2 is FQNEAQ (reference sequence). The CDR3 reads CASSRDRTLSYEQYF. For the CDR3, the DNA is TGTGCCAGCAGCCGTGACAGGACCCTCTCCTACGAGCAGTACTTC.